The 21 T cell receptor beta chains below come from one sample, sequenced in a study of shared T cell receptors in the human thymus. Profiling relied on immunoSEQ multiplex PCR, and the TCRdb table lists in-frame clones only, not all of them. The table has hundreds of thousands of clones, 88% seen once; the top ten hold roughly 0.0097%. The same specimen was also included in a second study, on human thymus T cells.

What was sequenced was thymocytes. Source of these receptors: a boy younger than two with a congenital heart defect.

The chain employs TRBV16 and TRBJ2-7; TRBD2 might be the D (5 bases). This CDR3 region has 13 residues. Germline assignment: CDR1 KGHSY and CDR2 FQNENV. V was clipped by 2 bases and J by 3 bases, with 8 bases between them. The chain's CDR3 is CASSQDGLYEQYF. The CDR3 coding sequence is TGTGCCAGCAGCCAAGACGGACTCTACGAGCAGTACTTC.

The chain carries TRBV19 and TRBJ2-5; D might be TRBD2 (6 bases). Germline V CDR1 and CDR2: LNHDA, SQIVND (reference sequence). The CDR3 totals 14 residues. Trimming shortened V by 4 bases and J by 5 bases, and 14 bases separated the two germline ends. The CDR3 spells CASSRAGAGETQYF. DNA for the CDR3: TGTGCCAGTAGTAGGGCCGGCGCGGGGGAGACCCAGTACTTC.

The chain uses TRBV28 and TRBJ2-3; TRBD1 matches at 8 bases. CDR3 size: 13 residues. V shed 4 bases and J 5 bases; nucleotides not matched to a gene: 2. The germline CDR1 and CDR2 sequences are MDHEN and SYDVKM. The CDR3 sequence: CASSWTGKDTQYF. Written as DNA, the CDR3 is TGTGCCAGCAGTTGGACAGGGAAAGATACGCAGTATTTT.

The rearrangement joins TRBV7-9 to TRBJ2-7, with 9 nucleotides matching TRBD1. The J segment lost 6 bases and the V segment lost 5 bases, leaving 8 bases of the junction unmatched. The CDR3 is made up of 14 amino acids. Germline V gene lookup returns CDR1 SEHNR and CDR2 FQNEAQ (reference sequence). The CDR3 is CASSARDRAFEQYF. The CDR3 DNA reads TGTGCCAGCAGCGCCCGGGACAGGGCCTTCGAGCAGTACTTC.

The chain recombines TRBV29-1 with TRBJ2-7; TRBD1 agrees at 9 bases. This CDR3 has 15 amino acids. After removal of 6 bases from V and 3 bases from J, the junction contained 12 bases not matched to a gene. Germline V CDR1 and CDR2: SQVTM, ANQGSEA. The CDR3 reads CSVGTGREKFYEQYF. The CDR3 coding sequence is TGCAGCGTCGGGACAGGGCGGGAGAAGTTCTACGAGCAGTACTTC.

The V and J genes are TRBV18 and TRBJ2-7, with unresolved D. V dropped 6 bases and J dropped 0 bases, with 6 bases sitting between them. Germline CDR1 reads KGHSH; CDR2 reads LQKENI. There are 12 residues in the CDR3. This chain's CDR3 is CASSLSSYEQYF. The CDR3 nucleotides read TGTGCCAGCTCCCTCAGCTCCTACGAGCAGTACTTC.

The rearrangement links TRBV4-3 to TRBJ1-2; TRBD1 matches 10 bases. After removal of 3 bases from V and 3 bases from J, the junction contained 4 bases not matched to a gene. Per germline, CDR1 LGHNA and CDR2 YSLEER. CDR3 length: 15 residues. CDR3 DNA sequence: TGCGCCAGCAGCCAGGAGACAGGGGGCGACTATGGCTACACCTTC. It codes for CASSQETGGDYGYTF.

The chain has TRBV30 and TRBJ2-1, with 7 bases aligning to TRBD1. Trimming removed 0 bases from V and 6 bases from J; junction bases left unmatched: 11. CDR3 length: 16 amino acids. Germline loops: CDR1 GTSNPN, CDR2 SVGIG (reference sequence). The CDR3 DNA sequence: TGTGCCTGGAGTGTACCGGGGACAGAAGGAGGCAATGAGCAGTTCTTC. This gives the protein CAWSVPGTEGGNEQFF.

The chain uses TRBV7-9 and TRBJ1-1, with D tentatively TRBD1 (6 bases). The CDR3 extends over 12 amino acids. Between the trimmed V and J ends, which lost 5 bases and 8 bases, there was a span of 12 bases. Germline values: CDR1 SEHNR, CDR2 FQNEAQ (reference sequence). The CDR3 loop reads CASSRPGAEAFF. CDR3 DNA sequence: TGTGCCAGCAGCCGGCCAGGGGCGGAAGCTTTCTTT.

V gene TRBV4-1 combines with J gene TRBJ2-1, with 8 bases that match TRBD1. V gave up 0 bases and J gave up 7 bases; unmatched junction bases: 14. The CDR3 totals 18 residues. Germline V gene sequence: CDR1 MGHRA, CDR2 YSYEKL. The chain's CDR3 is CASSQDSSGTGTDNEQFF. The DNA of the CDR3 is TGCGCCAGCAGCCAAGATTCCTCCGGGACAGGTACCGATAATGAGCAGTTCTTC.

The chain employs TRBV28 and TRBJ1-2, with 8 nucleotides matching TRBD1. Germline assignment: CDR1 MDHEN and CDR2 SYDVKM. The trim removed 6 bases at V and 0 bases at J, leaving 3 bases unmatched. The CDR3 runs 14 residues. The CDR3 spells CASSPQGANYGYTF. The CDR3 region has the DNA TGTGCCAGCAGCCCACAGGGGGCTAACTATGGCTACACCTTC.

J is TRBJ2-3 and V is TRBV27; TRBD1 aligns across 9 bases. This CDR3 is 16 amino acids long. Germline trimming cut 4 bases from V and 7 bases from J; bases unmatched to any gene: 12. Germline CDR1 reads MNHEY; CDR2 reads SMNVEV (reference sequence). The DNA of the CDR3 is TGTGCCAGCAGTTCACCCACCCGGACAGGGGTACATACGCAGTATTTT. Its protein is CASSSPTRTGVHTQYF.

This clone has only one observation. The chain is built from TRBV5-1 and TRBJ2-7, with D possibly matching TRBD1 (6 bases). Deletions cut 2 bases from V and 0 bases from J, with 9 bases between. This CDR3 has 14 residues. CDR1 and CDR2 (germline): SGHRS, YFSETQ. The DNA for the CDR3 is TGCGCCAGCAGCTTTAGGGACAACTCCTACGAGCAGTACTTC. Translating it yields CASSFRDNSYEQYF.

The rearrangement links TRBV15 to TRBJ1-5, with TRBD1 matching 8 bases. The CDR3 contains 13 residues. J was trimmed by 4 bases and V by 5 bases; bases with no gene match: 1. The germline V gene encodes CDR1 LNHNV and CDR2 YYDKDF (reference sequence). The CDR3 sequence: CATSGTGNQPQHF. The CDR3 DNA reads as TGTGCCACCAGCGGGACAGGAAATCAGCCCCAGCATTTT.

The CDR3 loop reads CARPVTGELFF. The CDR3, as DNA: TGCGCCAGGCCGGTGACCGGGGAGCTGTTTTTT. This chain connects TRBV23-1 to TRBJ2-2; D ambiguous. TRBV23-1 is classed as an ORF, of uncertain function. The CDR3 is made up of 11 amino acids. Trimming took 9 bases from V and 5 from J, leaving 7 bases between them.

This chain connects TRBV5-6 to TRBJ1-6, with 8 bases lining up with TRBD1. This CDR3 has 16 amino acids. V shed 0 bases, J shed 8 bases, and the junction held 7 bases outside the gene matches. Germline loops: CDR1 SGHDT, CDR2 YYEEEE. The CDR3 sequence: CASSLVQGGRHSPLHF. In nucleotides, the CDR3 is TGTGCCAGCAGCTTGGTACAGGGGGGAAGGCATTCACCCCTCCACTTT. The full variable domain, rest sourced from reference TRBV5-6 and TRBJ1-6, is DAGVTQSPTHLIKTRGQQVTLRCSPKSGHDTVSWYQQALGQGPQFIFQYYEEEERQRGNFPDRFSGHQFPNYSSELNVNALLLGDSALYLCASSLVQGGRHSPLHFGNGTRLTVT.

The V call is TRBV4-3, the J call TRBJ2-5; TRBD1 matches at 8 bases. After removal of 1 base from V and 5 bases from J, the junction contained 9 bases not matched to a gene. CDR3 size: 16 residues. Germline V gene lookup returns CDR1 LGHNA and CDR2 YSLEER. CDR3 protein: CASSQVRDRSAETQYF. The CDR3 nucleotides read TGCGCCAGCAGCCAAGTCCGGGACAGGTCCGCCGAGACCCAGTACTTC.

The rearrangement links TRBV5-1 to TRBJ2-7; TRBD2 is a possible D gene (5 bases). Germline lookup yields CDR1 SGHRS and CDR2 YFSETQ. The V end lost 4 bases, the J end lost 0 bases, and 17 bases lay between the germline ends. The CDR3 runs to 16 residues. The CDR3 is CASSPYPSISSYEQYF. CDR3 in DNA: TGCGCCAGCAGCCCCTACCCTAGCATCTCCTCCTACGAGCAGTACTTC.

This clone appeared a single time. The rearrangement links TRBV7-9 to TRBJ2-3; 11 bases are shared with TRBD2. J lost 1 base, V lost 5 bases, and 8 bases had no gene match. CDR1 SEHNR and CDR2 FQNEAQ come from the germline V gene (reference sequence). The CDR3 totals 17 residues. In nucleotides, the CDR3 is TGTGCCAGCAGCCTCCCCGGGACTAGCGGTCGCACAGATACGCAGTATTTT. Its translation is CASSLPGTSGRTDTQYF.

The CDR3 region has the DNA TGTGCCAGCAGTTTAACGGGAGGAAGCGAGCAGTACTTC. Protein sequence: CASSLTGGSEQYF. This chain joins TRBV27 and TRBJ2-7; 7 bases line up with TRBD2. The CDR3 extends over 13 amino acids. Losses at the gene ends were 2 bases for V and 6 bases for J; bases not matched to a gene: 4. CDR1 and CDR2 (germline): MNHEY, SMNVEV (reference sequence).

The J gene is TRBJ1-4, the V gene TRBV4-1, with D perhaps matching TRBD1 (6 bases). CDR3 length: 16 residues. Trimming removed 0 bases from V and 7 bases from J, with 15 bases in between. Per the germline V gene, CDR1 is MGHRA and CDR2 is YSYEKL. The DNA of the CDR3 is TGCGCCAGCAGCCAAGAACAGGGAAGACAAAGTGAAAAACTGTTTTTT. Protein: CASSQEQGRQSEKLFF.